Listed below are T cell receptor beta chains from one sample, sequenced in a study of T cells in Graves' hyperthyroidism and ophthalmopathy. From the multiplex PCR reads, TCRdb called clonotypes with MiXCR, one entry per CDR3 protein. The sample carries about 840,000 distinct CDR3 sequences, about two fifths recorded once. Specimen: blood. The receptors derive from a man younger than 30 with Graves' hyperthyroidism. Both conserved end residues are part of each CDR3.

cdr3_aa | j_call | v_call
CASSQSAAGGLYEQYF | TRBJ2-7 | TRBV11-2
CASSLYLSPLLDTEAFF | TRBJ1-1 | TRBV5-1
CGGGTEAYEQYF | TRBJ2-7 | TRBV29-1
CASRDTATNEKLFF | TRBJ1-4 | TRBV15
CASSLGGVTHEQYF | TRBJ2-7 | TRBV11-2
CASSGRDSRFEGQYF | TRBJ2-7 | TRBV9
CASREEGSPGGPQHF | TRBJ1-5 | TRBV6-1
CASSDPRGVNTEAFF | TRBJ1-1 | TRBV25-1
CASRERSAGGPNEQYF | TRBJ2-7 | TRBV5-1
CASRESTGELFF | TRBJ2-2 | TRBV2
CSVGRDSSYEQYF | TRBJ2-7 | TRBV29-1
CASSRQSTNEKLFF | TRBJ1-4 | TRBV7-9
CSVRAGAETQYF | TRBJ2-5 | TRBV29-1
CASRWGRGNEKLFF | TRBJ1-4 | TRBV19
CASSFAGPPAREQYF | TRBJ2-7 | TRBV7-9